This TCR beta chain originates from a study of blood T cell repertoires in COVID-19. This clone appeared once. J lost 4 bases, V lost 6 bases, and 12 bases had no gene match. The length of the CDR3 is 17 residues. Germline V gene lookup returns CDR1 MNHEY and CDR2 SVGEGT. Assay used: immunoSEQ multiplex PCR; TCRdb lists only in-frame clones, some missing. The table has 150,000 to 200,000 clones, roughly 78% seen once; the top ten hold 2.5% to 3%. The sequenced material came from peripheral blood. V and J are TRBV6-2 or TRBV6-3 and TRBJ2-2, with TRBD1 matching 9 bases. The source is a woman over 75 with active or convalescent COVID-19. As DNA, the CDR3 is TGTGCCAGCAGCCCTCCGCCGGACAGGGGAGGCACCGGGGAGCTGTTTTTT. Protein product: CASSPPPDRGGTGELFF.